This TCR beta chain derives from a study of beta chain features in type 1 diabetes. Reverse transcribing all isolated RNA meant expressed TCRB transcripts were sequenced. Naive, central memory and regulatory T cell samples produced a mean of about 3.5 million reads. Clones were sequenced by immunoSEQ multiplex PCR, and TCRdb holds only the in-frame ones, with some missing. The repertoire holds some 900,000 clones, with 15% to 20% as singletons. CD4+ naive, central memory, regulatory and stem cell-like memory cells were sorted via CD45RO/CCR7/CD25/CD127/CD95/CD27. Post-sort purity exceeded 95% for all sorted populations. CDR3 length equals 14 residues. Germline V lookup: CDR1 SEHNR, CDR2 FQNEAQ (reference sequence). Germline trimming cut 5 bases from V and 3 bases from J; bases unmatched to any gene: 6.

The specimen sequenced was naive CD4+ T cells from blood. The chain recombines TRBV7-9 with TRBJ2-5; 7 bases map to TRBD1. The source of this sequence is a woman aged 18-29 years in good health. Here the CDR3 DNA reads TGTGCCAGCAGCAGGGCCGGGACAGAAGAGACCCAGTACTTC. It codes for CASSRAGTEETQYF. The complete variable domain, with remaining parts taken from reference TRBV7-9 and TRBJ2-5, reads DTGVSQNPRHKITKRGQNVTFRCDPISEHNRLYWYRQTLGQGPEFLTYFQNEAQLEKSRLLSDRFSAERPKGSFSTLEIQRTEQGDSAMYLCASSRAGTEETQYFGPGTRLLVL.